The clone carrying this T cell receptor beta chain was observed a handful of times. The antigen is not known. This entry is derived from a study of post-analysis software for immune sequencing data. Unique molecular identifiers featured in each of the TCR beta cDNA libraries. T cells numbering roughly 0.9 to 11 million gave rise to roughly 0.5 million cDNA molecules. MiXCR, applied by TCRdb to the PCR reads, yields one record per CDR3 protein. The table shows approximately 400,000 distinct CDR3 sequences, with about a third occurring only once. Broader study findings: Controls showed lower frequencies than patients for 4 or 5 TRBV segments, and TRBV5-6, TRBV5-1 and TRBV20-1 were among these.

This CDR3 spans 14 amino acids. CDR1 and CDR2 from the germline V gene are SEHNR and FQNEAQ (reference sequence). Deletions cut 2 bases from V and 7 bases from J, with 12 bases between. The chain joins TRBV7-9 to TRBJ1-5; possibly TRBD1 for D (6 bases). This sequence was found in a girl aged 5 to 17 with multiple sclerosis. The sample was blood. This CDR3 is CASSLQGTGQPQHF. In DNA form, the CDR3 reads TGTGCCAGCAGCTTACAGGGGACTGGCCAGCCCCAGCATTTT.